Presented here are 7 T cell receptor beta chains from one specimen sequenced in a study of T cell responses to AZD1222 COVID-19 vaccine (dated by TCRdb to 2020 to 2023). Libraries were made using the immunoSEQ multiplex PCR assay. TCRdb mirrors the immuneACCESS table, restricted to in-frame sequences. Some clones are absent from its copies; in checked studies, under half trace to an unresolved V gene, and the reason for the others is unknown. Within this sample are approximately 120,000 clones, with 88% of them counted one time only. Of the sample, 3.5% to 4.5% falls within the top ten clones. Explained via the paper, the time point label denotes: baseline before first vaccination. Sequenced here: peripheral blood, sampled on day 0 of AZD1222 vaccination. These receptors originate from an adult in good health.

This clone was detected only once. The chain links TRBV28 to TRBJ1-5, with D perhaps TRBD1 (5 bases). This CDR3 is 14 amino acids long. CDR1 MDHEN and CDR2 SYDVKM come from the germline V gene. Trimming removed 5 bases from V and 1 base from J, with 9 bases in between. The CDR3 loop reads CASSQGGSNQPQHF. Here the CDR3 DNA reads TGTGCCAGCAGTCAGGGTGGAAGCAATCAGCCCCAGCATTTT.

The chain couples TRBV5-8 to TRBJ2-1; 8 positions match TRBD2. Germline CDR1 and CDR2: SGHTS and YDEGEE. This CDR3 region has 12 residues. With V trimmed by 4 bases and J by 10 bases, 4 bases remained unmatched. The CDR3 loop is CASSAGLAEQFF. CDR3 nucleotides: TGTGCCAGCAGCGCAGGACTAGCCGAGCAGTTCTTC.

The chain recombines TRBV11-3 with TRBJ2-7, with TRBD1 matching 7 bases. The junction had 6 bases not matched to a gene; V was cut back by 2 bases and J by 2 bases. The CDR3 consists of 15 residues. Looked up from germline, CDR1 is SGHNT and CDR2 is YENEEA. In nucleotides, the CDR3 is TGTGCCAGCAGCTTACTCGACAGGGAACCCTACGAGCAGTACTTC. Residues: CASSLLDREPYEQYF.

The chain joins TRBV4-2 to TRBJ1-1; 9 nucleotides align to TRBD1. The CDR3 length is 15 residues. CDR1 is LGHNA and CDR2 is YNFKEQ in the germline V gene. V lost 4 bases and J lost 0; bases outside the gene matches: 3. CDR3 coding DNA: TGTGCCAGCAGCCGAGGACAGGGGTTGAACACTGAAGCTTTCTTT. It encodes CASSRGQGLNTEAFF.

The DNA for the CDR3 is TGTGCCAGCAGAGAACAGGGGAATGAAAAACTGTTTTTT. This codes for CASREQGNEKLFF. The V gene is TRBV11-2, the J gene TRBJ1-4; 7 positions match TRBD1. Trimming removed 6 bases from V and 5 bases from J; junction bases left unmatched: 3. This CDR3 has 13 residues. The germline gives CDR1 SGHAT, CDR2 FQNNGV.

The chain carries TRBV6-5 and TRBJ1-4; 9 positions match TRBD1. With 6 bases clipped from V and 3 bases from J, the junction kept 5 bases outside the gene matches. This CDR3 comprises 15 residues. Germline CDR1 and CDR2: MNHEY and SVGAGI. CDR3 region: CASSPTGGPNEKLFF. The CDR3 region has the DNA TGTGCCAGCAGCCCAACAGGGGGCCCTAATGAAAAACTGTTTTTT.

This rearrangement joins TRBV6-4 to TRBJ2-7; D perhaps matches TRBD1 (5 bases). Germline V gene sequence: CDR1 MRHNA, CDR2 SNTAGT. The CDR3 is 14 residues long. V was clipped by 0 bases and J by 0 bases, with 6 bases between them. The CDR3 reads CASSDSGDSYEQYF. The CDR3 region has the DNA TGTGCCAGCAGTGACTCAGGGGACTCCTACGAGCAGTACTTC.